The 30 T cell receptor beta chains reported below all come from one sample, sequenced in a study of monozygotic twins with inflammatory bowel disease. TCRdb re-called the 5' RACE reads; every CDR3 protein appears as one record, without DNA. Its table lists 420,000 or so distinct CDR3 sequences. The sample consisted of blood. Receptors were obtained from a human donor with ulcerative colitis or Crohn's disease, or a healthy co-twin of an affected twin (not recorded which).

The gene calls are TRBV11-1 and TRBJ2-7; lacking DNA, the TRBD1 call made by TCRdb goes unchecked. CDR1 is SGHAT, CDR2 FQDESV, per germline (reference sequence). There are 15 residues in the CDR3. The CDR3 protein is CASAPGKEVHYEQYF.

The chain couples TRBV7-9 to TRBJ2-1; as DNA is missing, the TRBD1 call by TCRdb cannot be tested. The CDR3 extends over 15 amino acids. Germline CDR1 SEHNR, CDR2 FQNEAQ (reference sequence). The CDR3 protein is CASSSLDRGNNEQFF.

This rearrangement joins TRBV5-1 to TRBJ1-6; absent DNA, TCRdb's TRBD1 call cannot be checked. The CDR3 is made up of 15 amino acids. The germline gives CDR1 SGHRS, CDR2 YFSETQ. The chain's CDR3 is CASSISPGVESPLHF.

This chain connects TRBV2 to TRBJ2-5; TCRdb's D call of TRBD1 is untestable without DNA. CDR1 SNHLY and CDR2 FYNNEI come from the germline V gene. The CDR3 loop spans 17 amino acids. The CDR3 reads CASSLSWRSGRQETQYF.

This rearrangement joins TRBV5-1 to TRBJ2-5. From germline, CDR1 is SGHRS and CDR2 YFSETQ. The CDR3 totals 14 residues. The CDR3 protein is CASSLPRDQETQYF.

The chain recombines TRBV5-1 with TRBJ2-7; the TRBD1 assignment by TCRdb is unverifiable without DNA. The CDR3 extends over 16 amino acids. Germline values: CDR1 SGHRS, CDR2 YFSETQ. CDR3: CASSLDFRVSSYEQYF.

This chain uses TRBV12-3 or TRBV12-4 with TRBJ1-4; the TCRdb D gene call, TRBD1, has no DNA to confirm it. This CDR3 contains 15 residues. The CDR3 protein is CASSLRGQEDEKLFF.

The chain has TRBV6-5 and TRBJ1-3. Germline-derived CDR1 and CDR2 are MNHEY and SVGAGI. CDR3 length equals 11 residues. The CDR3 sequence: CASAFANTIYF.

The V and J genes are TRBV5-1 and TRBJ1-1; absent DNA, TCRdb's TRBD1 call cannot be checked. Germline V gene data show CDR1 as SGHRS and CDR2 as YFSETQ. This CDR3 region has 15 residues. The CDR3 loop reads CASSIWTGPNTEAFF.

The gene calls are TRBV28 and TRBJ1-1. CDR3 size: 11 residues. The germline CDR1 and CDR2 sequences are MDHEN and SYDVKM. The CDR3 region is CASSLKGEAFF.

The J gene is TRBJ2-7, the V gene TRBV6-1; TCRdb gives TRBD2 as the D gene, but with no DNA this cannot be confirmed. The germline CDR1 and CDR2 sequences are MNHNS and SASEGT. The CDR3 totals 13 residues. CDR3 in amino acids: CASLAGFLYEQYF.

V is TRBV19 and J is TRBJ2-7; TCRdb returns TRBD1, unconfirmable since there is no DNA. Germline loops: CDR1 LNHDA, CDR2 SQIVND (reference sequence). The CDR3 length is 14 residues. The CDR3 is CASSIGGPGAEQYF.

The chain combines TRBV10-2 with TRBJ1-1. Germline lookup yields CDR1 WSHSY and CDR2 SAAADI. CDR3 length: 13 residues. CDR3: CASSAAANTEAFF.

The chain combines TRBV7-9 with TRBJ2-5; TCRdb calls TRBD1, which cannot be checked without DNA. The CDR3 has 15 amino acids. CDR1 and CDR2 (germline): SEHNR, FQNEAQ (reference sequence). This chain's CDR3 is CASSRMTGVRGTQYF.

The J gene is TRBJ2-7, the V gene TRBV14. Per the germline V gene, CDR1 is SGHDN and CDR2 is FVKESK. The CDR3 sequence is 14 residues long. CDR3 sequence reads: CASSHIRSNYEQYF.

The chain has TRBV7-9 and TRBJ1-1; the D call from TCRdb, TRBD1, cannot be confirmed without DNA. The CDR3 totals 14 residues. CDR1 and CDR2 (germline): SEHNR, FQNEAQ (reference sequence). This chain's CDR3 is CASSRRGGETEAFF.

The chain carries TRBV12-3 or TRBV12-4 and TRBJ2-3; without DNA, the TCRdb call of TRBD2 cannot be checked. This CDR3 has 19 amino acids. CDR3 region: CASSRLEGDGGGARDTQYF.

J is TRBJ2-3 and V is TRBV29-1; TCRdb's D call of TRBD1 is untestable without DNA. CDR1 is SQVTM, CDR2 ANQGSEA, per germline. This CDR3 comprises 14 residues. The CDR3 protein is CSVLPGGRTDTQYF.

This chain uses TRBV20-1 with TRBJ2-5; TCRdb's D gene call, TRBD1, goes unchecked for lack of DNA. Per the germline V gene, CDR1 is DFQATT and CDR2 is SNEGSKA (reference sequence). The CDR3 loop spans 15 amino acids. The CDR3 loop reads CSALYGRGLQETQYF.

The chain joins TRBV7-9 to TRBJ2-1. CDR1 and CDR2 (germline): SEHNR, FQNEAQ (reference sequence). This CDR3 has 14 residues. This CDR3 is CASSLAGESNEQFF.

This chain connects TRBV20-1 to TRBJ1-5. The CDR3 runs to 13 residues. Germline lookup yields CDR1 DFQATT and CDR2 SNEGSKA (reference sequence). CDR3 in amino acids: CSARDAGNQPQHF.

CDR3 sequence reads: CASSLGGVVGEQYF. The chain recombines TRBV28 with TRBJ2-7; TCRdb gives TRBD1 as the D gene, but with no DNA this cannot be confirmed. Germline assignment: CDR1 MDHEN and CDR2 SYDVKM. The CDR3 extends over 14 amino acids.

This sequence joins TRBV7-9 and TRBJ2-1; TCRdb's D call, TRBD1, is unchecked because there is no DNA. From germline, CDR1 is SEHNR and CDR2 FQNEAQ (reference sequence). This CDR3 has 18 residues. CDR3 amino acids: CASSARQGQLLSYNEQFF.

The chain links TRBV2 to TRBJ2-1; the D call from TCRdb, TRBD1, cannot be confirmed without DNA. From germline, CDR1 is SNHLY and CDR2 FYNNEI. The CDR3 totals 13 residues. This CDR3 reads CASSEGARDEQFF.

This chain joins TRBV30 and TRBJ1-3. Germline V CDR1 and CDR2: GTSNPN, SVGIG (reference sequence). This CDR3 is 15 amino acids long. Here the CDR3 reads CAWSSWGSSGNTIYF.

V is TRBV5-1 and J is TRBJ2-7; TCRdb reports TRBD1, a call that lacks DNA to check it against. CDR3 length: 15 residues. The germline gives CDR1 SGHRS, CDR2 YFSETQ. The CDR3 loop is CASSSLGGEVYEQYF.

This chain uses TRBV7-2 with TRBJ1-6; TCRdb indicates TRBD1, and absent DNA this call remains unverified. CDR3 length: 15 amino acids. Germline V gene lookup returns CDR1 SGHTA and CDR2 FQGNSA. The CDR3 is CASSFRGRLDSPLHF.

The rearrangement joins TRBV7-2 to TRBJ1-5; TCRdb calls TRBD1, which cannot be checked without DNA. CDR3 length: 15 residues. Germline CDR1 SGHTA, CDR2 FQGNSA. The CDR3 loop is CASSKRQGANQPQHF.

The chain is built from TRBV3-1 and TRBJ2-1. Germline CDR1 and CDR2: LGHDT and YNNKEL (reference sequence). This CDR3 contains 15 residues. The CDR3: CASSSRLRSYNEQFF.

The rearrangement uses TRBV20-1 and TRBJ2-7. CDR1 is DFQATT, CDR2 SNEGSKA, per germline (reference sequence). CDR3 length: 14 amino acids. CDR3 sequence reads: CSARRPGRTYEQYF.